The 5 T cell receptor beta chains in this list originate from one sample, sequenced in a study of cytomegalovirus exposure and HLA in healthy donors. Primers included in the PCR were 60 Vbeta and 13 Jbeta primers. Using immunoSEQ multiplex PCR, the repertoire was profiled, and TCRdb retains in-frame clones only, with some absent. The table shows 150,000 to 200,000 clones, with roughly four fifths occurring only once. Material: PBMCs. These receptor sequences come from a man aged 25 to 40 in good health and CMV-seronegative.

The rearrangement uses TRBV5-1 and TRBJ2-7; D ambiguous. Germline V gives CDR1 SGHRS, CDR2 YFSETQ. The V and J ends lost 0 bases and 2 bases respectively, with 9 bases between them. This CDR3 is 14 amino acids long. CDR3 amino acids: CASSLGSLTYEQYF. The CDR3 bases are TGCGCCAGCAGCTTGGGTTCCCTTACCTACGAGCAGTACTTC. Combining the CDR3 with reference TRBV5-1 and TRBJ2-7 gives the whole variable domain KAGVTQTPRYLIKTRGQQVTLSCSPISGHRSVSWYQQTPGQGLQFLFEYFSETQRNKGNFPGRFSGRQFSNSRSEMNVSTLELGDSALYLCASSLGSLTYEQYFGPGTRLTVT.

This chain joins TRBV6-5 and TRBJ2-3; the D gene is possibly TRBD1 (5 bases). V was pared by 0 bases and J by 2 bases, with 12 bases between. The CDR3 covers 16 residues. The V gene's germline CDR1 is MNHEY and CDR2 SVGAGI. The CDR3 sequence: CASSYSPAGITDTQYF. The CDR3 nucleotides are TGTGCCAGCAGTTACTCCCCTGCAGGGATCACAGATACGCAGTATTTT.

This chain uses TRBV28 with TRBJ2-2; no definite D call. The CDR3 has 15 residues. V lost 6 bases, J lost 4 bases, and 15 bases lay in between. The germline CDR1 and CDR2 sequences are MDHEN and SYDVKM. The CDR3 region is CASSGSGLGTGELFF. CDR3 bases: TGTGCCAGCAGCGGATCGGGTCTTGGCACCGGGGAGCTGTTTTTT.

The chain uses TRBV5-6 and TRBJ2-3; D ambiguous. Germline CDR1 reads SGHDT; CDR2 reads YYEEEE. The germline V and J ends were trimmed by 2 bases and 2 bases, with 3 bases remaining between them. The CDR3 runs 12 residues. The CDR3 DNA is TGTGCCAGCAGCTTATACACAGATACGCAGTATTTT. It translates to CASSLYTDTQYF.

The chain joins TRBV28 to TRBJ2-7; maybe TRBD2 (5 bases). The V gene's germline CDR1 is MDHEN and CDR2 SYDVKM. Trimming removed 5 bases at V and 7 bases at J, with 15 bases between. This CDR3 is 13 amino acids long. The CDR3 DNA follows: TGTGCCAGCAGTCTAATGACGGGATTGGAGCAGTACTTC. Translated: CASSLMTGLEQYF. Supplemented by reference TRBV28 and TRBJ2-7, the full variable domain reads DVKVTQSSRYLVKRTGEKVFLECVQDMDHENMFWYRQDPGLGLRLIYFSYDVKMKEKGDIPEGYSVSREKKERFSLILESASTNQTSMYLCASSLMTGLEQYFGPGTRLTVT.